Sequencing of this TCR beta chain was carried out in a study of PD-1 blockade in classical Hodgkin lymphoma. The study, taken as a whole, reports: CD4+ but not CD8+ TCR diversity rose significantly by C4D1. Healthy donors reportedly exceeded newly diagnosed patients in baseline TCR diversity.

The CDR3 is made up of 15 amino acids. CDR1 is LNHDA, CDR2 SQIVND, per germline (reference sequence). V was pared by 6 bases and J by 2 bases, with 11 bases between. Of note for this clone: Its antigen is not identified.

Sequencing used immunoSEQ multiplex PCR; TCRdb keeps in-frame clones, though not all of them. The sample holds approximately 32,000 clones; roughly 82% are singletons and the top ten take around a third. Relapse was seen in all patients after autologous stem cell transplantation, and brentuximab vedotin exposure was variable. V gene TRBV19 combines with J gene TRBJ2-6, with a possible D match to TRBD2 (5 bases). Material: peripheral blood mononuclear cells (PBMCs), obtained at baseline. The receptor was isolated from a human donor with classical Hodgkin lymphoma. The DNA of the CDR3 is TGTGCCAGTAGGAAAATGACTACTGGGGCCAACGTCCTGACTTTC. Translation gives CASRKMTTGANVLTF.